Detailed here is one TCR beta chain. The data stem from a study of blood T cell repertoires in COVID-19. The CDR3 has 13 amino acids. Germline V gene data show CDR1 as MNHEY and CDR2 as SVGAGI. Trimming removed 7 bases from V and 2 bases from J, with 10 bases in between. The protocol was immunoSEQ multiplex PCR, while the TCRdb copy is restricted to in-frame clones and leaves out a portion. The data contain more than 400,000 clones, around 90% of them singletons. Cohort 3 recovered donors had two negative PCRs, clearance, or symptom resolution. The sequencing sample was made of PBMCs or T cells enriched from blood (not recorded which). The gene calls are TRBV6-5 and TRBJ2-3; D is ambiguous. The receptor was derived from a woman aged 18-29 years who had recovered from COVID-19. The CDR3 protein is CASTQRYTDTQYF. CDR3 coding DNA: TGTGCCAGCACACAGAGATACACAGATACGCAGTATTTT.